Only a few counts were recorded for the clone carrying this TCR beta chain. The target antigen is unknown. This specimen comes from a study of cytotoxic CD8 clonotypes in ibrutinib-treated CLL. Study at large: Response samples followed a median 12 months of treatment, range 6 to 36. Study-wide points: While tracking circulating CD8+ T-cell counts, baseline clonality exceeded that of age-matched healthy donors. On treatment, the uncommon public clonotypes contracted or remained stable.

Libraries were prepared by immunoSEQ multiplex PCR; TCRdb keeps only in-frame clonotypes and omits some of them. The sample carries hundreds of thousands of clones, 67% recorded once. The CDR3 extends over 14 amino acids. The germline V gene encodes CDR1 MGHRA and CDR2 YSYEKL. J gave up 2 bases and V 2 bases, and 3 bases lay outside the gene matches. Frozen-stored PBMCs produced 1.5 to 2.5 micrograms of genomic DNA for TCR beta libraries. The sequenced sample was PBMCs, obtained after 36 months of ibrutinib treatment. The clonotype comes from a human donor with chronic lymphocytic leukemia. The rearrangement uses TRBV4-1 and TRBJ2-7; the match to TRBD1 covers 7 bases. The CDR3 DNA reads TGCGCCAGCAGCCAAAGCGACAGGGCCTACGAGCAGTACTTC. Its translation: CASSQSDRAYEQYF.